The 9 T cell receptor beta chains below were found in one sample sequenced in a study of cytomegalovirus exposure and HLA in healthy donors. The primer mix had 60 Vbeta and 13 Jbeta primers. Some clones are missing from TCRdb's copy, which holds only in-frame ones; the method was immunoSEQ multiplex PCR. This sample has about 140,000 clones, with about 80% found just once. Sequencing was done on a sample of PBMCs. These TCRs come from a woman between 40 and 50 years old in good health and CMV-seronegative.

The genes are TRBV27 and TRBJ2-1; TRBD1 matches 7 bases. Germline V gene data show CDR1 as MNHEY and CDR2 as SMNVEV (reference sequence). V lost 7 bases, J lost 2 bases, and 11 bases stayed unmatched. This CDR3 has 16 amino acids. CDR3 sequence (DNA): TGTGCCAGCAAACCTCTCACGGGACAGACCTACAATGAGCAGTTCTTC. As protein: CASKPLTGQTYNEQFF.

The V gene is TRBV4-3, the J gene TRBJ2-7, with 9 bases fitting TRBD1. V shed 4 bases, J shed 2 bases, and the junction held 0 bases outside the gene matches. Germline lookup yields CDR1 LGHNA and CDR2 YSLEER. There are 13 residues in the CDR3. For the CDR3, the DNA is TGCGCCAGCAGCCGACAGGGGGCCTACGAGCAGTACTTC. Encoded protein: CASSRQGAYEQYF.

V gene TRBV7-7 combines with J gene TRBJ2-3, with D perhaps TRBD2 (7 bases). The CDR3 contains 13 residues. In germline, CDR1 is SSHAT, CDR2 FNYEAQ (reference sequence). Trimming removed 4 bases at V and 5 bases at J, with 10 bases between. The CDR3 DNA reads TGTGCCAGCAGCTCGGGGGGCCAAGATACGCAGTATTTT. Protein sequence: CASSSGGQDTQYF.

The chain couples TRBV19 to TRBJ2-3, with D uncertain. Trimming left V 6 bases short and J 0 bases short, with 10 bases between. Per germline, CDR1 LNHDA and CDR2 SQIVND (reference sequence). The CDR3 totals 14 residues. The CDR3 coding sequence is TGTGCCAGTAGCGGAACGACTAGCACAGATACGCAGTATTTT. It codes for CASSGTTSTDTQYF. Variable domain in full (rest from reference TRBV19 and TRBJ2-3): DGGITQSPKYLFRKEGQNVTLSCEQNLNHDAMYWYRQDPGQGLRLIYYSQIVNDFQKGDIAEGYSVSREKKESFPLTVTSAQKNPTAFYLCASSGTTSTDTQYFGPGTRLTVL.

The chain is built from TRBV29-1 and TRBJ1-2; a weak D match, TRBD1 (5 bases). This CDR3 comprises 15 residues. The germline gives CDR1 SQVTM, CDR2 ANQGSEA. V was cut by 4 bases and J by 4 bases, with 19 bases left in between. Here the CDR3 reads CSVVGGKGLGYGYTF. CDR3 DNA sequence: TGCAGCGTTGTTGGGGGGAAGGGACTAGGCTATGGCTACACCTTC.

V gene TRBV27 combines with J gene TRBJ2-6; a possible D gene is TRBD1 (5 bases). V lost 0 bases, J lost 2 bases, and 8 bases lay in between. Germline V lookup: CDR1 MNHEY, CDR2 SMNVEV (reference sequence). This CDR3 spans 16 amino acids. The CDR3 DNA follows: TGTGCCAGCAGTTTATCTAGGGGTACTGGGGCCAACGTCCTGACTTTC. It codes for CASSLSRGTGANVLTF.

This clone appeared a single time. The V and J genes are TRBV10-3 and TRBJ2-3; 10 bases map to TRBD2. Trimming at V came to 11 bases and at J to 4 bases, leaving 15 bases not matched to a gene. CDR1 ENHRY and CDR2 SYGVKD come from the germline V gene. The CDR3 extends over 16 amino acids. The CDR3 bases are TGTGCCTCTTGCCTCGGGCTAGCGGGAGAGGCAGATACGCAGTATTTT. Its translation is CASCLGLAGEADTQYF.

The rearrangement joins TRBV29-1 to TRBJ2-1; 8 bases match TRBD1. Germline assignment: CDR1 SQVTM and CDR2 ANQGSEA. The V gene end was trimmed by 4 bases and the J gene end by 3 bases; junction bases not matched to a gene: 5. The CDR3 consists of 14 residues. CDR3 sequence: CSVVGQGHYNEQFF. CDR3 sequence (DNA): TGCAGCGTTGTCGGACAGGGTCACTACAATGAGCAGTTCTTC.

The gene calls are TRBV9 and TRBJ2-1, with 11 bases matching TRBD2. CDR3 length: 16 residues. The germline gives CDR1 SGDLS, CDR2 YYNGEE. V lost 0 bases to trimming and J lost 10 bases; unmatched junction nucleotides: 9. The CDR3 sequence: CASSVDLSTSGTEQFF. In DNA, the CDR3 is TGTGCCAGCAGCGTAGACCTCTCGACTAGCGGGACAGAGCAGTTCTTC.